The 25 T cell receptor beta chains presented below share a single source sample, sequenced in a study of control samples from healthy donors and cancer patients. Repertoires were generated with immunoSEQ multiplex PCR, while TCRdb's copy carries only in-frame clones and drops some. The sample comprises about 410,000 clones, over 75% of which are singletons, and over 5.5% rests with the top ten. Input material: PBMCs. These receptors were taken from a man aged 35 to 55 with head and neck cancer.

The CDR3 region has the DNA TGTGCCAGCAGCTTAGTCAGGGGCGGGAGCCCCTACAATGAGCAGTTCTTC. It codes for CASSLVRGGSPYNEQFF. V and J are TRBV11-3 and TRBJ2-1; D might be TRBD2 (7 bases). The V end lost 1 base, the J end lost 2 bases, and 15 bases lay between the germline ends. Germline V lookup: CDR1 SGHNT, CDR2 YENEEA. The CDR3 has 17 residues.

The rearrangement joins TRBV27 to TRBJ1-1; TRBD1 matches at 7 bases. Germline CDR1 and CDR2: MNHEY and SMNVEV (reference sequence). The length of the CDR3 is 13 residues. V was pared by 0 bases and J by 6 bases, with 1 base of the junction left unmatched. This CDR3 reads CASSLSGTAEAFF. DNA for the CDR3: TGTGCCAGCAGTTTATCGGGGACAGCTGAAGCTTTCTTT.

DNA of the CDR3: TGTGCCAGCAGCCAAGGGACAGGGTCGGGTCAGCCCCAGCATTTT. Residues: CASSQGTGSGQPQHF. The chain couples TRBV3-1 (or the pseudogene TRBV3-2) to TRBJ1-5, with 8 positions matching TRBD1. Germline trimming cut 1 base from V and 6 bases from J; bases unmatched to any gene: 5. CDR1 and CDR2 (germline): LGHDT, YNNKEL (reference sequence). The CDR3 has 15 residues.

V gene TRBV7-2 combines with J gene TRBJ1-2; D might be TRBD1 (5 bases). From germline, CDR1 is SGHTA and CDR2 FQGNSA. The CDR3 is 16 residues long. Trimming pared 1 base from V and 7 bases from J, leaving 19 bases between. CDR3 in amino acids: CASSLGADPGRGGYTF. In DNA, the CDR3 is TGTGCCAGCAGCTTAGGGGCAGACCCAGGAAGGGGTGGCTACACCTTC.

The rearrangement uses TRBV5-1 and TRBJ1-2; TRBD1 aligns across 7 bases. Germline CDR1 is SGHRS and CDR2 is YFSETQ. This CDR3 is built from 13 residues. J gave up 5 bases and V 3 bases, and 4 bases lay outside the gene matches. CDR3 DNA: TGCGCCAGCAGCTCTCAGGGGGATTATGGCTACACCTTC. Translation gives CASSSQGDYGYTF.

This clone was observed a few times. The chain's CDR3 is CASSRLDEQYF. In DNA form, the CDR3 reads TGTGCCAGCAGTAGATTAGACGAGCAGTACTTC. The chain has TRBV7-9 and TRBJ2-7; D remains ambiguous. The CDR3 has 11 residues. CDR1 is SEHNR and CDR2 is FQNEAQ in the germline V gene (reference sequence). The V and J ends lost 6 bases and 5 bases respectively, with 8 bases between them.

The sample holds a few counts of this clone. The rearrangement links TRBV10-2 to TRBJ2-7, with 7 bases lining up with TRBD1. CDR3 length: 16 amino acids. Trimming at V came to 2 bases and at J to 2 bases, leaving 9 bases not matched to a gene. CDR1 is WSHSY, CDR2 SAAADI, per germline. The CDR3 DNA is TGCGCCAGCAGTGAGCCCATGACAGGGACCCCCTACGAGCAGTACTTC. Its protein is CASSEPMTGTPYEQYF.

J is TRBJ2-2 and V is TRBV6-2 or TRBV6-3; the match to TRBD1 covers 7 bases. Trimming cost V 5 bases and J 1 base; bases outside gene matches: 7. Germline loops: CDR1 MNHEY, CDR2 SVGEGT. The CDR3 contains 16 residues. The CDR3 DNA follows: TGTGCCAGCAGTGGAAGACAGGGCAGGAACACCGGGGAGCTGTTTTTT. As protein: CASSGRQGRNTGELFF.

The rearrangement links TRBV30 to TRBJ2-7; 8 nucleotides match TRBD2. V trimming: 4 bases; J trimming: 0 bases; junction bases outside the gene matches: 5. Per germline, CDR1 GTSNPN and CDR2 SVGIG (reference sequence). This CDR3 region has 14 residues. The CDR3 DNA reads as TGTGCCTGGAACGAGCGGGGGTTCTCCTACGAGCAGTACTTC. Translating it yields CAWNERGFSYEQYF.

The CDR3 DNA is TGCAGCGTAAGGGACAGCCAAAATCAGCCCCAGCATTTT. It codes for CSVRDSQNQPQHF. This chain uses TRBV29-1 with TRBJ1-5, with 7 positions matching TRBD1. The CDR3 extends over 13 amino acids. Unmatched junction bases numbered 6, after V lost 6 bases and J lost 4 bases. Per germline, CDR1 SQVTM and CDR2 ANQGSEA. Looking up the rest from reference TRBV29-1 and TRBJ1-5 gives the full variable domain: SAVISQKPSRDICQRGTSLTIQCQVDSQVTMMFWYRQQPGQSLTLIATANQGSEATYESGFVIDKFPISRPNLTFSTLTVSNMSPEDSSIYLCSVRDSQNQPQHFGDGTRLSIL.

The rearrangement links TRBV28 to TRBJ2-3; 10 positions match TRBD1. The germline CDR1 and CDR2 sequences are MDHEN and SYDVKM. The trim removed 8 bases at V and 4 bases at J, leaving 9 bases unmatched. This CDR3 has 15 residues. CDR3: CASRLRQGAPDTQYF. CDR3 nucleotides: TGTGCCAGCCGGTTGAGACAGGGGGCGCCAGATACGCAGTATTTT.

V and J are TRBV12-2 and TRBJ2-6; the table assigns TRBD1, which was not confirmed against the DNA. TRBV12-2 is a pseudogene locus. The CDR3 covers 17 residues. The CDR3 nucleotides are TGTGCAAGTCGCTTCTGTCAGGGATTCTCTGGGGCCAACGTCCTGACTTTC. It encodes CASRFCQGFSGANVLTF.

DNA of the CDR3: TGTGCCAGCAGCCGCCCGAAGGGGAGCAATAACGTAAACACCGGGGAGCTGTTTTTT. This gives the protein CASSRPKGSNNVNTGELFF. The rearrangement uses TRBV3-1 (or the pseudogene TRBV3-2) and TRBJ2-2, with D possibly being TRBD1 or TRBD2 (5 bases each). With 4 bases removed from V and 2 bases from J, the gap between germline ends came to 23 bases. Germline assignment: CDR1 LGHDT and CDR2 YNNKEL (reference sequence). The CDR3 is 19 residues long.

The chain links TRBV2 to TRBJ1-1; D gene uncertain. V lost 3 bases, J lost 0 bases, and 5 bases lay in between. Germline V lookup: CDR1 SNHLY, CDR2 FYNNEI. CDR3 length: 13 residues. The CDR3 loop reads CASSDRLNTEAFF. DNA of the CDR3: TGTGCCAGCAGTGACAGATTGAACACTGAAGCTTTCTTT.

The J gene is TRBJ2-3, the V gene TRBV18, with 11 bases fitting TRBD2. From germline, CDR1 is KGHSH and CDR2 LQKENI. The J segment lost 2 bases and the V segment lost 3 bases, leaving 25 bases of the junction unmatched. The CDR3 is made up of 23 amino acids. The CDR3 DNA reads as TGTGCCAGCTCACCGAGACCTTACAAGCTAGCGGGGGGCCAGACAAATACCACAGATACGCAGTATTTT. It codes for CASSPRPYKLAGGQTNTTDTQYF.

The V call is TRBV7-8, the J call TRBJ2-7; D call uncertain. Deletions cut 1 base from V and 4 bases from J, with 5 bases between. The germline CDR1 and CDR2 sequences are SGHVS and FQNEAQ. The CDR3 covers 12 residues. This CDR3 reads CASSLVGYEQYF. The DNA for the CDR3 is TGTGCCAGCAGCTTAGTGGGGTACGAGCAGTACTTC.

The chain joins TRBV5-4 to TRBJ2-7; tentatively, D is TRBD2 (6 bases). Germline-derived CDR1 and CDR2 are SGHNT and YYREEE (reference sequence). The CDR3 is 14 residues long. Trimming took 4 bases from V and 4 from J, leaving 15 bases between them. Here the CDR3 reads CASSPTIRGYEQYF. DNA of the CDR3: TGTGCCAGCAGCCCGACCATCCGGGGGTACGAGCAGTACTTC.

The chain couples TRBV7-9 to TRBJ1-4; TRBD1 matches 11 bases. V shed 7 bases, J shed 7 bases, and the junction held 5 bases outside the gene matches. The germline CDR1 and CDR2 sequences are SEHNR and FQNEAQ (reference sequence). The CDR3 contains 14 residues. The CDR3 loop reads CASTRGTGGEKLFF. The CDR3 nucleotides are TGTGCCAGCACTAGGGGGACAGGGGGTGAAAAACTGTTTTTT.

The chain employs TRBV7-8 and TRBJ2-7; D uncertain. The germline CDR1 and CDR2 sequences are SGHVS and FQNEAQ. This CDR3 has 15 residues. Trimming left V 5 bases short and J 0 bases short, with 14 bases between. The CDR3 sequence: CASSPRPAGSYEQYF. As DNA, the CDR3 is TGTGCCAGCAGCCCGCGTCCGGCAGGCTCCTACGAGCAGTACTTC.

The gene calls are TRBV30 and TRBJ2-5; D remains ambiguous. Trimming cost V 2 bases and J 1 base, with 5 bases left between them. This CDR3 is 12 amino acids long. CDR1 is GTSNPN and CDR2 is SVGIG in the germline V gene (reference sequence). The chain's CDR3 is CAWSPPQETQYF. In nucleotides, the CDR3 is TGTGCCTGGAGTCCTCCCCAAGAGACCCAGTACTTC.

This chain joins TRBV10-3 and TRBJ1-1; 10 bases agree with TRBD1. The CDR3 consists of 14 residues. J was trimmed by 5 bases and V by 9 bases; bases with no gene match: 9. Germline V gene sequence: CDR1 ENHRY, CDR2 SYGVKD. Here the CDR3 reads CAIWDRGRGTEAFF. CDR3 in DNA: TGTGCCATTTGGGACAGGGGAAGGGGGACTGAAGCTTTCTTT.

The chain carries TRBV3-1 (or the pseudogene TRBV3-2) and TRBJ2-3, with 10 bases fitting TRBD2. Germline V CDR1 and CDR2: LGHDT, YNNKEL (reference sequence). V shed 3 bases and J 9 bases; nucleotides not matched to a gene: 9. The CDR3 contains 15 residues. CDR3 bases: TGTGCCAGCAGCCAGATCGGACTAGCGGAGAGCACGCAGTATTTT. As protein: CASSQIGLAESTQYF.

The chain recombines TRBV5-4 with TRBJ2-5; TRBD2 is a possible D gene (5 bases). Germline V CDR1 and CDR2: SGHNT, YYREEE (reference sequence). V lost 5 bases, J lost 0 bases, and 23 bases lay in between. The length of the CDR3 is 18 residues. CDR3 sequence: CASSPGMWENTNQETQYF. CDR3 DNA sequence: TGTGCCAGCAGTCCGGGAATGTGGGAAAACACCAACCAAGAGACCCAGTACTTC.

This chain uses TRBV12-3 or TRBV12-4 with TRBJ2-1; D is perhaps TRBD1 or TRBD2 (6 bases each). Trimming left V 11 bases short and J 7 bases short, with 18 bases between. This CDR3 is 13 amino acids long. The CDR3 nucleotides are TGTGCCTGCCGCCCGGGGGCTGGGAATGAGCAGTTCTTC. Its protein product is CACRPGAGNEQFF.

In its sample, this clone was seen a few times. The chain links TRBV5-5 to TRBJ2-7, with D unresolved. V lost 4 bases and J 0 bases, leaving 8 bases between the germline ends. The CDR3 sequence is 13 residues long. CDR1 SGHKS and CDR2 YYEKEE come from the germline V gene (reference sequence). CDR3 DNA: TGTGCCAGCAGCATCACTGGCTCCTACGAGCAGTACTTC. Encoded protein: CASSITGSYEQYF.